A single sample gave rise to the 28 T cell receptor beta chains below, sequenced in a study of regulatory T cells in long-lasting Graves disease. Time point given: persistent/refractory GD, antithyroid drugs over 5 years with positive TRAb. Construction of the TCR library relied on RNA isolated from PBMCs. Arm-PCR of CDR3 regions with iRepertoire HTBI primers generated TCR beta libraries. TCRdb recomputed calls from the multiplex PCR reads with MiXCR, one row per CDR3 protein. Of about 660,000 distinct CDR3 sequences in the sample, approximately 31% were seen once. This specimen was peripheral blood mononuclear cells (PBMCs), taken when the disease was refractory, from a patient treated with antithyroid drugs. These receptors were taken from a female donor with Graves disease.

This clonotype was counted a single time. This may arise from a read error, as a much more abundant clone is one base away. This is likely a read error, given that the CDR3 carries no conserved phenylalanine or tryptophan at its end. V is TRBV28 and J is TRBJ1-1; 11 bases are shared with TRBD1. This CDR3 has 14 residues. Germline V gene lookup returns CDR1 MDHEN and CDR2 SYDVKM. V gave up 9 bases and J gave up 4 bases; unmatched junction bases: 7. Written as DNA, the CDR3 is TGTGCCAGTTCCCGGACAGGGGGCCTCACTGAAGCTTTCCTT. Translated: CASSRTGGLTEAFL.

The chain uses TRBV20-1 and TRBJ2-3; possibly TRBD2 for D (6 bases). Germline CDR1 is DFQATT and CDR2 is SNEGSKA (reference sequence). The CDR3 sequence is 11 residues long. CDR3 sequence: CSGEGTDTQYF. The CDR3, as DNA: TGCAGCGGGGAGGGCACAGATACGCAGTATTTT.

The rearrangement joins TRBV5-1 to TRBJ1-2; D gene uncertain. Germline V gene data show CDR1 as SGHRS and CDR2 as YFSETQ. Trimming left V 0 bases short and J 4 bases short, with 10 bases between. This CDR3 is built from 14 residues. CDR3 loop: CASSLVDASYGYTF. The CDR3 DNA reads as TGCGCCAGCAGCTTGGTGGACGCCAGCTATGGCTACACCTTC.

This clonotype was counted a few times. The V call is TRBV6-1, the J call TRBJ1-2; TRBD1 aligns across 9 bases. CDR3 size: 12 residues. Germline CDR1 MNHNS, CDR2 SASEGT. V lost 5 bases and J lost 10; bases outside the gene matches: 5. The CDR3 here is CASSRGQGDYTF. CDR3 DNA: TGTGCCAGCAGTCGGGGACAGGGAGACTACACCTTC.

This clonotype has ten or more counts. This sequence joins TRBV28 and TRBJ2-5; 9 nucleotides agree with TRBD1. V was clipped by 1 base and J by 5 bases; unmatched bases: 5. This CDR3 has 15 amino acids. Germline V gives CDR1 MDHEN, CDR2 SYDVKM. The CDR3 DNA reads TGTGCCAGCAGTTTATTGACAGGGGGTCTGGAGACCCAGTACTTC. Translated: CASSLLTGGLETQYF.

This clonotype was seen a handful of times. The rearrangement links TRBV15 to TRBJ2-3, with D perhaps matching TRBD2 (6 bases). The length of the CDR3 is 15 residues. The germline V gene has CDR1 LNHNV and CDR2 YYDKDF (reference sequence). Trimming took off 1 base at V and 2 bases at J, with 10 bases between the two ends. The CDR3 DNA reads TGTGCCACCAGCAGAGGACTAGTCGACACAGATACGCAGTATTTT. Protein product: CATSRGLVDTDTQYF.

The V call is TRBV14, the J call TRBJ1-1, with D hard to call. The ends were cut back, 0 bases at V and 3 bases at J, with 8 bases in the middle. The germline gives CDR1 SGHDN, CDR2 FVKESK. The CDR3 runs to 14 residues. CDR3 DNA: TGTGCCAGCAGCCAAGACAGGTCATACACTGAAGCTTTCTTT. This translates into CASSQDRSYTEAFF. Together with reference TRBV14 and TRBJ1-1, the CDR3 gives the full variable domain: EAGVTQFPSHSVIEKGQTVTLRCDPISGHDNLYWYRRVMGKEIKFLLHFVKESKQDESGMPNNRFLAERTGGTYSTLKVQPAELEDSGVYFCASSQDRSYTEAFFGQGTRLTVV.

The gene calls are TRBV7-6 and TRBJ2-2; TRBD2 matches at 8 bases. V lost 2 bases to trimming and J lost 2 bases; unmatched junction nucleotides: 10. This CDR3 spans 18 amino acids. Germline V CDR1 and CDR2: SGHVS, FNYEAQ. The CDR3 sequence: CASSLIPLAGLNTGELFF. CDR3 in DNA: TGTGCCAGCAGCTTAATTCCGCTAGCGGGCCTCAACACCGGGGAGCTGTTTTTT.

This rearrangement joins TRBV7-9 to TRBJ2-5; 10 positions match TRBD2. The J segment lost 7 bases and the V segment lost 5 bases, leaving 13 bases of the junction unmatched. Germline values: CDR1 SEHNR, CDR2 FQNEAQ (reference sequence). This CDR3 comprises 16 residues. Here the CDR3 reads CASSRTSGDDRGTQYF. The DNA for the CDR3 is TGTGCCAGCAGCCGTACTAGCGGGGACGACCGGGGGACCCAGTACTTC. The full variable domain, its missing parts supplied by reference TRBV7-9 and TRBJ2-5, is DTGVSQNPRHKITKRGQNVTFRCDPISEHNRLYWYRQTLGQGPEFLTYFQNEAQLEKSRLLSDRFSAERPKGSFSTLEIQRTEQGDSAMYLCASSRTSGDDRGTQYFGPGTRLLVL.

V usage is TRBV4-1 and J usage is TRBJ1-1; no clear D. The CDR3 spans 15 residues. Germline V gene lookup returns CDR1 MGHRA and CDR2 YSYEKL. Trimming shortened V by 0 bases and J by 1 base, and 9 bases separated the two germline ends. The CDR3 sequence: CASSQDGLGNTEAFF. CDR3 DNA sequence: TGCGCCAGCAGCCAAGATGGGTTGGGGAACACTGAAGCTTTCTTT.

Written as DNA, the CDR3 is TGTGCCTGGAGTGTTTTTAGTCTGACCACTGAAGCTTTCTTT. This gives the protein CAWSVFSLTTEAFF. The gene calls are TRBV30 and TRBJ1-1; D ambiguous. V lost 0 bases to trimming and J lost 4 bases, with 12 bases between them. Germline V gives CDR1 GTSNPN, CDR2 SVGIG (reference sequence). This CDR3 region has 14 residues. Variable domain in full (rest from reference TRBV30 and TRBJ1-1): SQTIHQWPATLVQPVGSPLSLECTVEGTSNPNLYWYRQAAGRGLQLLFYSVGIGQISSEVPQNLSASRPQDRQFILSSKKLLLSDSGFYLCAWSVFSLTTEAFFGQGTRLTVV.

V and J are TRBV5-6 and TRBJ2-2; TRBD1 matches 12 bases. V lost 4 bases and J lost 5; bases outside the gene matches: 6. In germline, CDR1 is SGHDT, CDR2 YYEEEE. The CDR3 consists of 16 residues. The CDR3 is CASSPGTGGGTGELFF. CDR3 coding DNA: TGTGCCAGCAGCCCCGGGACAGGGGGCGGGACCGGGGAGCTGTTTTTT.

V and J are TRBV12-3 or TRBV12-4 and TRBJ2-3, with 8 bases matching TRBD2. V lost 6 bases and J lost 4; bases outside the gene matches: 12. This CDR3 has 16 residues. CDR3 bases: TGTGCCAGCAGCACCATAGCGGGAAAGATTGCAGATACGCAGTATTTT. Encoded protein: CASSTIAGKIADTQYF.

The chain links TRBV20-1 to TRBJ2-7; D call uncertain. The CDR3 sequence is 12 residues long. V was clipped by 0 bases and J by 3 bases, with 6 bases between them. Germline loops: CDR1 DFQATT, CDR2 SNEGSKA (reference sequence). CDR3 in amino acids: CSARDLIYEQYF. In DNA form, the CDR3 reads TGCAGTGCTAGAGATCTTATCTACGAGCAGTACTTC.

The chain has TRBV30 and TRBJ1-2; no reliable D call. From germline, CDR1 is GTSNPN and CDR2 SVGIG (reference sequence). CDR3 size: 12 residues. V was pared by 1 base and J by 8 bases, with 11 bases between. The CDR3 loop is CAWSETSEGYTF. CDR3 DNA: TGTGCCTGGAGTGAGACATCGGAAGGCTACACCTTC.

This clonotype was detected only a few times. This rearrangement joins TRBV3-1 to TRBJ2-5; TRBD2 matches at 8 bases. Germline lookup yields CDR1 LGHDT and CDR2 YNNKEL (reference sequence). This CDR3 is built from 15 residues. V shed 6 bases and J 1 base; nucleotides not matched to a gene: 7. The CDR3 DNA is TGTGCCAGCAGGCTCGCGGGAGGTTTCCAAGAGACCCAGTACTTC. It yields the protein CASRLAGGFQETQYF.

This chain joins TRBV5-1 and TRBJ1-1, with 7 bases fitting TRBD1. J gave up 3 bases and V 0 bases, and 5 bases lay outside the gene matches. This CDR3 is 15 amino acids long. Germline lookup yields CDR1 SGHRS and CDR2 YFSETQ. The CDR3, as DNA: TGCGCCAGCAGCTTGGAGGGGGCTGAAGACACTGAAGCTTTCTTT. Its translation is CASSLEGAEDTEAFF.

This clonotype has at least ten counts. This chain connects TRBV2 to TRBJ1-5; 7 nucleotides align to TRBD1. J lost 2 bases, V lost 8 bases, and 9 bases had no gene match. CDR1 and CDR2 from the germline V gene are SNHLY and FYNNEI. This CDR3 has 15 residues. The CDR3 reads CASSRDSRGNQPQHF. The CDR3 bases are TGTGCCAGCTCCCGGGACAGCAGGGGCAATCAGCCCCAGCATTTT.

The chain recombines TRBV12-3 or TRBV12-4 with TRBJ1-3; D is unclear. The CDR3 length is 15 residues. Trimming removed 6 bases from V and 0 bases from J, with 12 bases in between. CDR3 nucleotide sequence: TGTGCCAGCAGCCGAGACGCTACCTCTGGAAACACCATATATTTT. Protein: CASSRDATSGNTIYF.

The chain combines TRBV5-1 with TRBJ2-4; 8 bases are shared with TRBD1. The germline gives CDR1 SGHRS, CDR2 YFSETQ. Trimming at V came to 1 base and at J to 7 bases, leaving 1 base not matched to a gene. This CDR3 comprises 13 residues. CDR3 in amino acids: CASSLNRGNIQYF. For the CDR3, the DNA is TGCGCCAGCAGCTTGAACAGGGGGAACATTCAGTACTTC.

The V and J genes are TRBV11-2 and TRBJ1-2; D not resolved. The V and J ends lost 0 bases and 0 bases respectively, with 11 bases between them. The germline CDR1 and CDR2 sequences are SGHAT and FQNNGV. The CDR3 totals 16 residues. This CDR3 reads CASSLDPPGSNYGYTF. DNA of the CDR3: TGTGCCAGCAGCTTAGACCCCCCGGGCTCTAACTATGGCTACACCTTC.

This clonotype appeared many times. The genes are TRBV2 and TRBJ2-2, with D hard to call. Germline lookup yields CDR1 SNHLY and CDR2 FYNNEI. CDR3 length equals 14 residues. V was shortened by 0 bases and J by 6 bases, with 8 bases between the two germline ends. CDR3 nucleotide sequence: TGTGCCAGCAGTGAAGCGCATCGAGCCGGGGAGCTGTTTTTT. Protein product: CASSEAHRAGELFF. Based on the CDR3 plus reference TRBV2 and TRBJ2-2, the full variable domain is EPEVTQTPSHQVTQMGQEVILRCVPISNHLYFYWYRQILGQKVEFLVSFYNNEISEKSEIFDDQFSVERPDGSNFTLKIRSTKLEDSAMYFCASSEAHRAGELFFGEGSRLTVL.

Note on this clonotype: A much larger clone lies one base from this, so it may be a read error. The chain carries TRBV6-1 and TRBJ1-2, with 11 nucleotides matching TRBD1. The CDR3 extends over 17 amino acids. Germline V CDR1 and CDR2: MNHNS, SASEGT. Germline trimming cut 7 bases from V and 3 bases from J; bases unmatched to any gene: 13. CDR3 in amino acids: CASNGRIGTGGYYGYTF. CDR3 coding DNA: TGTGCCAGCAATGGACGAATAGGGACAGGGGGGTACTATGGCTACACCTTC.

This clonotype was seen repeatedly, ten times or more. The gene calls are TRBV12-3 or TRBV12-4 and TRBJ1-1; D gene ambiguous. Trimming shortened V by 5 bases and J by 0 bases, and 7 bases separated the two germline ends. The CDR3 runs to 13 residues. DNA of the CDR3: TGTGCCAGCAGTAATACAGTGAACACTGAAGCTTTCTTT. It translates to CASSNTVNTEAFF.

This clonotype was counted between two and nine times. The CDR3 coding sequence is TGTGCCAGCAGTGAAGGGACTAGCGGCTGGAACACCGGGGAGCTGTTTTTT. The encoded protein is CASSEGTSGWNTGELFF. The V and J genes are TRBV6-1 and TRBJ2-2; 10 positions match TRBD2. Germline V gene lookup returns CDR1 MNHNS and CDR2 SASEGT. The length of the CDR3 is 17 residues. V dropped 1 base and J dropped 1; count of bases not matched to a gene: 3.

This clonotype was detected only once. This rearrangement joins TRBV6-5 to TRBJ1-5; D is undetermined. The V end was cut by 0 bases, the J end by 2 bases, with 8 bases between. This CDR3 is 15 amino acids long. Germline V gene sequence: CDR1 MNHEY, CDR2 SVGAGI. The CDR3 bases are TGTGCCAGCAGTTACTCAACTACGGGCAATCAGCCCCAGCATTTT. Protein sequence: CASSYSTTGNQPQHF.

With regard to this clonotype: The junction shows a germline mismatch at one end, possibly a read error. The CDR3 coding sequence is TGTGCCAGCAGCGGCAGGATCGGCTACACCTTC. Translated, it gives CASSGRIGYTF. This chain links TRBV5-1 with TRBJ1-2; D gene ambiguous. The CDR3 contains 11 residues. Germline V gene sequence: CDR1 SGHRS, CDR2 YFSETQ. The complete variable domain, with remaining parts taken from reference TRBV5-1 and TRBJ1-2, reads KAGVTQTPRYLIKTRGQQVTLSCSPISGHRSVSWYQQTPGQGLQFLFEYFSETQRNKGNFPGRFSGRQFSNSRSEMNVSTLELGDSALYLCASSGRIGYTFGSGTRLTVV.

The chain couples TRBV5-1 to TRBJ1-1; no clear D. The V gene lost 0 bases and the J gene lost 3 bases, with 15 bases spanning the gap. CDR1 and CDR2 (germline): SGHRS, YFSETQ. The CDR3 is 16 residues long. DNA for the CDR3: TGCGCCAGCAGCTTGGATGGTCGGATCCGACACACTGAAGCTTTCTTT. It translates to CASSLDGRIRHTEAFF.